The rows below give T cell receptor beta chains drawn from one sample of a study of cytomegalovirus exposure and HLA in healthy donors. Clones were sequenced by immunoSEQ multiplex PCR, and TCRdb holds only the in-frame ones, with some missing. The repertoire includes 95,000 to 150,000 clones, about 87% of them detected once, and under 2% sits in the top ten. Sequenced input: PBMCs. These receptors were collected from a woman between 18 and 29 years old in good health and CMV-seronegative. The CDR3 runs from the conserved cysteine through the conserved F or W. D genes are given only for firm matches. Rows may omit the clone size; those that give it use once, few, many or a size class.

d_call clone_size j_call v_call cdr3_nt cdr3_aa
NA NA TRBJ2-1 TRBV7-9 TGTGCCAGCAGCTACAGCACCGGTCATGAGCAGTTCTTC CASSYSTGHEQFF
NA once TRBJ1-1 TRBV19 TGTGCCAGTAGTACTACCCGGGGGGGCACTGAAGCTTTCTTT CASSTTRGGTEAFF
TRBD2 NA TRBJ2-7 TRBV28 TGTGCCAGCAGTTTATCATATGCTGTGGCGGGGGCCTACGAGCAGTACTTC CASSLSYAVAGAYEQYF
NA NA TRBJ1-5 TRBV7-2 TGTGCCAGCAGCTTAACAGGTTGGACGGGTCAGCCCCAGCATTTT CASSLTGWTGQPQHF
TRBD2 NA TRBJ2-2 TRBV7-2 TGTGCCAGCAGCTTAGTGGTCCTAGCGGGAGGCCTCACCGGGGAGCTGTTTTTT CASSLVVLAGGLTGELFF
TRBD2 NA TRBJ2-7 TRBV7-9 TGTGCCAGCAGCGACGGACTAGCTTACGAGCAGTACTTC CASSDGLAYEQYF
NA NA TRBJ2-1 TRBV5-8 TGTGCCAGCAGCTTGGCCTTCGGCGGAGACAATGAGCAGTTCTTC CASSLAFGGDNEQFF
TRBD1 NA TRBJ1-2 TRBV6-1 TGTGCCAGCAGCCGACAGGGGAGCTACACCTTC CASSRQGSYTF
NA NA TRBJ1-5 TRBV2 TGTGCCAGCACCACCCCGGGTCAGCCCCAGCATTTT CASTTPGQPQHF
NA NA TRBJ2-1 TRBV27 TGTGCCAGCAGTTTAAGGACAAAAACTTCCTACAATGAGCAGTTCTTC CASSLRTKTSYNEQFF
TRBD1 NA TRBJ2-7 TRBV6-5 TGTGCCAGCAGTTACACGTCGGGACAGCACTACGAGCAGTACTTC CASSYTSGQHYEQYF
TRBD2 NA TRBJ2-5 TRBV19 TGTGCCAGTAGTATAGATGCTAGCGGGGGAGAGACCCAGTACTTC CASSIDASGGETQYF
TRBD2 NA TRBJ2-5 TRBV19 TGTGCCAGTACGATAGCGGGAGGGCCCCAAGAGACCCAGTACTTC CASTIAGGPQETQYF
TRBD1 NA TRBJ2-3 TRBV2 TGTGCCAGCACCAGGGGGCTTACAGATACGCAGTATTTT CASTRGLTDTQYF
NA NA TRBJ1-4 TRBV5-1 TGCGCCAGCAGCTTGGCCACAGGGCAAGGGACTAATGAAAAACTGTTTTTT CASSLATGQGTNEKLFF
TRBD2 NA TRBJ2-7 TRBV7-2 TGTGCCAGCAGCTTAGGCGGGACTAGCGGCCGGGCCTACGAGCAGTACTTC CASSLGGTSGRAYEQYF
NA NA TRBJ2-7 TRBV27 TGTGCCAGCAGTTTTTCACCAACTTCCGAGCAGTACTTC CASSFSPTSEQYF
NA NA TRBJ1-1 TRBV2 TGTGCCATCTTCGGGGGGACTGAAGCTTTCTTT CAIFGGTEAFF
TRBD1 NA TRBJ1-4 TRBV28 TGTGCCAGCAGTGAAACGACAGGGGGCGTCGAAAAACTGTTTTTT CASSETTGGVEKLFF
NA NA TRBJ1-2 TRBV2 TGTGCCAGCACTGAGACGGTCTCAAGGGGAGGCTACACCTTC CASTETVSRGGYTF
NA NA TRBJ1-3 TRBV19 TGTGCCAGTACCCCCGACGGGTCCGGAAACACCATATATTTT CASTPDGSGNTIYF
TRBD1 NA TRBJ1-2 TRBV25-1 TGTGCCAGCAGTGGACCCCTCCTCAGGGGGGATAACTATGGCTACACCTTC CASSGPLLRGDNYGYTF
TRBD1 NA TRBJ2-3 TRBV19 TGTGCCAGTAGGGAACAGGGGGCCCCTAGCACAGATACGCAGTATTTT CASREQGAPSTDTQYF
TRBD2 once TRBJ2-1 TRBV9 TGTGCCAGCAGCGTAGCCTCGGGGGGTGAGCAGTTCTTC CASSVASGGEQFF
NA NA TRBJ1-1 TRBV2 TGTGCCAGCAAGGAGGAGTACTCGGGCGGAGCTTTCTTT CASKEEYSGGAFF
NA NA TRBJ1-2 TRBV28 TGTGCCAGCAGTCAGACAGTGACTGGTGGCTACACCTTC CASSQTVTGGYTF
TRBD2 NA TRBJ2-7 TRBV6-5 TGTGCCAGCAGTTACTCAGCGGGAGGAGATCCCTACGAGCAGTACTTC CASSYSAGGDPYEQYF
NA NA TRBJ1-1 TRBV7-6 TGTGCCAGCAGCCCAATAGGGGGCACTGAAGCTTTCTTT CASSPIGGTEAFF
TRBD2 NA TRBJ2-1 TRBV12-5 TGTGCTAGTGGTTTGGAACCCAAAGCGGGAGGTAACTACAATGAGCAGTTCTTC CASGLEPKAGGNYNEQFF
NA few TRBJ1-5 TRBV19 TGTGCCAGTAGAAAGAGCCGCAATCAGCCCCAGCATTTT CASRKSRNQPQHF
NA NA TRBJ2-1 TRBV7-3 TGTGCCAGCAGCTTAACGTTCGGGGGATCCCAGTTCTTC CASSLTFGGSQFF
NA NA TRBJ1-2 TRBV18 TGTGCCAGCTCACCTCCGCGAGGCTATGGCTACACCTTC CASSPPRGYGYTF